The next 24 T cell receptor beta chains were all read from a single sample in a study of neurological immune-mediated disorders. MiXCR, applied by TCRdb to the 5' RACE reads, yields one record per CDR3 protein. The sample gives some 120,000 distinct CDR3 sequences, 3% to 3.5% of which show up once; 1.3% is in the top ten. The specimen was PBMCs. The receptors originated from a woman in her 30s with multiple sclerosis.

This clonotype was seen ten or more times. This chain joins TRBV29-1 and TRBJ2-4; the D is unclear. The V gene's germline CDR1 is SQVTM and CDR2 ANQGSEA. The V gene lost 2 bases and the J gene lost 6 bases, with 14 bases spanning the gap. The CDR3 has 14 residues. CDR3: CSVELTEDPNIQYF. The CDR3 DNA is TGCAGCGTTGAATTAACCGAAGATCCAAACATTCAGTACTTC.

This clonotype has at least ten counts. This rearrangement joins TRBV20-1 to TRBJ2-1; 9 nucleotides line up with TRBD1. CDR3 length: 15 residues. Trimming removed 6 bases from V and 6 bases from J; junction bases left unmatched: 12. Per germline, CDR1 DFQATT and CDR2 SNEGSKA (reference sequence). The CDR3 region has the DNA TGCAGTGCCACCTCCCCGGGACAGGGCCTCAATGAGCAGTTCTTC. Amino acid sequence: CSATSPGQGLNEQFF.

This clonotype was seen repeatedly, ten times or more. J is TRBJ2-1 and V is TRBV6-2 or TRBV6-3, with D unresolved. V lost 0 bases to trimming and J lost 4 bases, with 7 bases between them. The CDR3 is 14 residues long. CDR1 MNHEY and CDR2 SVGEGT come from the germline V gene. The CDR3 region is CASSYSALYNEQFF. The CDR3 DNA follows: TGTGCCAGCAGTTACTCGGCGCTGTACAATGAGCAGTTCTTC.

This clonotype was observed at least ten times. The V call is TRBV10-2, the J call TRBJ2-7; 11 positions match TRBD1. The CDR3 covers 15 residues. Trimming cost V 2 bases and J 5 bases; bases outside gene matches: 5. CDR1 is WSHSY and CDR2 is SAAADI in the germline V gene. CDR3 in amino acids: CASSEGGGQGDEQYF. The CDR3 bases are TGCGCCAGCAGTGAGGGGGGGGGACAGGGGGACGAGCAGTACTTC.

This clonotype was picked up many times. CDR3 sequence (DNA): TGTGCCAGCAGCCACGGACAGCAAAACACTGAAGCTTTCTTT. The encoded protein is CASSHGQQNTEAFF. The genes are TRBV7-2 and TRBJ1-1, with TRBD1 as a possible D gene (6 bases). Germline CDR1 and CDR2: SGHTA and FQGNSA. The V end lost 5 bases, the J end lost 2 bases, and 12 bases lay between the germline ends. The CDR3 extends over 14 amino acids.

This clonotype was detected many times. CDR3 residues: CASSTKRAERETQYF. CDR3 in DNA: TGTGCCAGTAGTACCAAACGGGCCGAGAGGGAGACCCAGTACTTC. The V call is TRBV19, the J call TRBJ2-5; D remains ambiguous. With 4 bases removed from V and 5 bases from J, the gap between germline ends came to 17 bases. The CDR3 is made up of 15 amino acids. CDR1 and CDR2 (germline): LNHDA, SQIVND (reference sequence).

This clonotype was seen at least ten times. The chain has TRBV20-1 and TRBJ2-1, with a tentative D call TRBD2 (5 bases). This CDR3 comprises 15 residues. Trimming shortened V by 6 bases and J by 7 bases, and 22 bases separated the two germline ends. Per the germline V gene, CDR1 is DFQATT and CDR2 is SNEGSKA (reference sequence). The CDR3 nucleotides are TGCAGTGCCGCTAAGGTTTTGCGGGTCGATAATGAGCAGTTCTTC. Encoded protein: CSAAKVLRVDNEQFF.

This clonotype was counted at least ten times. The CDR3: CASSPDYQETQYF. CDR3 DNA sequence: TGTGCCAGCAGTCCAGACTATCAAGAGACCCAGTACTTC. V is TRBV28 and J is TRBJ2-5; perhaps TRBD2 as D (5 bases). From germline, CDR1 is MDHEN and CDR2 SYDVKM. The V end was cut by 5 bases, the J end by 2 bases, with 9 bases between. The CDR3 spans 13 residues. Looking up the rest from reference TRBV28 and TRBJ2-5 gives the full variable domain: DVKVTQSSRYLVKRTGEKVFLECVQDMDHENMFWYRQDPGLGLRLIYFSYDVKMKEKGDIPEGYSVSREKKERFSLILESASTNQTSMYLCASSPDYQETQYFGPGTRLLVL.

There are many counts of this clonotype. This chain uses TRBV10-3 with TRBJ1-1; D not certain. V was cut by 6 bases and J by 3 bases, with 11 bases left in between. Germline-derived CDR1 and CDR2 are ENHRY and SYGVKD. The CDR3 spans 13 residues. In DNA form, the CDR3 reads TGTGCCATCAGGGGAAACAGAGACACTGAAGCTTTCTTT. Translated, it gives CAIRGNRDTEAFF.

This clonotype was observed at least ten times. The chain employs TRBV12-3 or TRBV12-4 and TRBJ1-1, with a weak D call TRBD1 (5 bases). The CDR3 is 14 residues long. Trimming stripped 3 bases from V and 2 bases from J, with 10 bases between. The CDR3 sequence: CASSLMGVNTEAFF. For the CDR3, the DNA is TGTGCCAGCAGTTTGATGGGGGTTAACACTGAAGCTTTCTTT.

As for this clonotype: A read error may explain this, as a much larger clone is one base away. The V and J genes are TRBV7-6 and TRBJ2-1; no firm D call. Germline assignment: CDR1 SGHVS and CDR2 FNYEAQ. V gave up 1 base and J gave up 8 bases, with 15 bases separating them. The CDR3 is 15 amino acids. CDR3: CASSLDSIFGHEQFF. Here the CDR3 DNA reads TGTGCCAGCAGCTTAGACTCTATTTTCGGTCATGAGCAGTTCTTC.

This clonotype has at least ten counts. V gene TRBV12-3 or TRBV12-4 combines with J gene TRBJ2-3; 10 bases are a match to TRBD2. This CDR3 has 15 residues. V shed 5 bases and J 6 bases; nucleotides not matched to a gene: 8. CDR3 amino acids: CASSGLAGDADTQYF. CDR3 DNA: TGTGCCAGCAGTGGGCTAGCGGGAGACGCTGATACGCAGTATTTT.

This clonotype has a count of ten or more. J is TRBJ2-7 and V is TRBV20-1; the D gene is possibly TRBD2 (6 bases). Deletions cut 5 bases from V and 1 base from J, with 12 bases between. CDR3 length: 13 amino acids. Germline loops: CDR1 DFQATT, CDR2 SNEGSKA (reference sequence). The CDR3 DNA reads as TGCAGTGCTTCGGACTACAGGTCCTACGAGCAGTACTTC. Translation: CSASDYRSYEQYF.

The table lists this clonotype with many counts. V is TRBV15 and J is TRBJ2-3, with a tentative D call TRBD2 (6 bases). The CDR3 consists of 15 residues. Germline V gene sequence: CDR1 LNHNV, CDR2 YYDKDF (reference sequence). Trimming removed 5 bases at V and 2 bases at J, with 14 bases between. CDR3 amino acids: CATSRGGIVTDTQYF. The CDR3 coding sequence is TGTGCCACCAGCCGTGGCGGGATCGTCACAGATACGCAGTATTTT.

This clonotype was seen ten or more times. The V gene is TRBV6-2 or TRBV6-3, the J gene TRBJ1-1, with D maybe TRBD1 (5 bases). The CDR3 covers 15 residues. The germline V gene encodes CDR1 MNHEY and CDR2 SVGEGT. Trimming removed 5 bases at V and 0 bases at J, with 13 bases between. CDR3 amino acids: CASSALGGMNTEAFF. The DNA of the CDR3 is TGTGCCAGCAGTGCCCTGGGGGGGATGAACACTGAAGCTTTCTTT.

The chain employs TRBV12-3 or TRBV12-4 and TRBJ2-1; D is unresolved. V was shortened by 1 base and J by 1 base, with 5 bases between the two germline ends. The CDR3 has 14 amino acids. DNA of the CDR3: TGTGCCAGCAGTTTAGTACGGTCCTACAATGAGCAGTTCTTC. Protein: CASSLVRSYNEQFF.

This clonotype was picked up a small number of times. The V gene is TRBV10-1, the J gene TRBJ2-1, with TRBD1 identical over 10 bases. V lost 3 bases, J lost 8 bases, and 4 bases stayed unmatched. CDR3 size: 14 residues. Germline V gives CDR1 WNHNN, CDR2 SYGVQD (reference sequence). CDR3 sequence (DNA): TGCGCCAGCAGTGAACCCGGGACAGGGGATGAGCAGTTCTTC. Translated: CASSEPGTGDEQFF.

This clonotype was seen ten or more times. The CDR3 is CASRSTSGSRRWNEQFF. CDR3 sequence (DNA): TGTGCCAGCAGGTCCACTAGCGGGAGTAGAAGGTGGAATGAGCAGTTCTTC. The gene calls are TRBV28 and TRBJ2-1, with TRBD2 identical over 11 bases. Germline trimming cut 6 bases from V and 7 bases from J; bases unmatched to any gene: 14. Germline lookup yields CDR1 MDHEN and CDR2 SYDVKM. The CDR3 runs to 17 residues.

This clonotype was picked up many times. The V gene is TRBV6-6, the J gene TRBJ1-1; D is unresolved. The germline V and J ends were trimmed by 5 bases and 8 bases, with 21 bases remaining between them. There are 15 residues in the CDR3. Germline CDR1 is MNHNY and CDR2 is SVGAGI (reference sequence). The CDR3 loop reads CASSLPRTRVEEAFF. In DNA form, the CDR3 reads TGTGCCAGCAGTCTTCCTCGCACACGGGTCGAGGAAGCTTTCTTT.

This clonotype appeared many times. The rearrangement joins TRBV27 to TRBJ1-1; D uncertain. This CDR3 has 14 amino acids. CDR1 MNHEY and CDR2 SMNVEV come from the germline V gene (reference sequence). Trimming stripped 3 bases from V and 2 bases from J, with 10 bases between. In DNA, the CDR3 is TGTGCCAGCAGTTTGGCAGCATCTAACACTGAAGCTTTCTTT. This gives the protein CASSLAASNTEAFF.

This clonotype was counted at least ten times. The chain is built from TRBV5-1 and TRBJ1-3; D unresolved. V gave up 1 base and J gave up 0 bases, with 17 bases separating them. Looked up from germline, CDR1 is SGHRS and CDR2 is YFSETQ. This CDR3 region has 18 residues. CDR3 amino acids: CASSLSPATVSSGNTIYF. CDR3 nucleotides: TGCGCCAGCAGCTTGAGCCCTGCGACGGTTAGCTCTGGAAACACCATATATTTT.

This clonotype has ten or more counts. This sequence may be a read error, since a much larger clone differs from it by one base. Here the CDR3 DNA reads TGTGCCACCAGCACGGGAAAGGGGAGAACTGAAGCTTTCTTT. Translated: CATSTGKGRTEAFF. The rearrangement joins TRBV15 to TRBJ1-1; the D gene is possibly TRBD1 (5 bases). Trimming took 4 bases from V and 5 from J, leaving 14 bases between them. CDR1 LNHNV and CDR2 YYDKDF come from the germline V gene (reference sequence). There are 14 residues in the CDR3.

Ten or more counts support this clonotype. The genes are TRBV20-1 and TRBJ1-3; D ambiguous. The V and J ends lost 2 bases and 3 bases respectively, with 2 bases between them. CDR3 length equals 11 residues. CDR1 and CDR2 (germline): DFQATT, SNEGSKA (reference sequence). CDR3 DNA: TGCAGTGCTAGATTTGGAAACACCATATATTTT. Translated, it gives CSARFGNTIYF.

In its sample, this clonotype was seen many times. The rearrangement uses TRBV2 and TRBJ2-2; 8 nucleotides match TRBD2. After removal of 3 bases from V and 5 bases from J, the junction contained 2 bases not matched to a gene. This CDR3 has 14 residues. Germline CDR1 is SNHLY and CDR2 is FYNNEI. The CDR3 DNA follows: TGTGCCAGCAGTGAGGGACTAGGAACCGGGGAGCTGTTTTTT. Encoded protein: CASSEGLGTGELFF.